Below, one T cell receptor beta chain is given with its context. Its antigen is undetermined. This sample was included in a study of T cell responses to AZD1222 COVID-19 vaccine. V was trimmed by 3 bases and J by 2 bases, leaving 19 bases between them. CDR1 SGHVS and CDR2 FQNEAQ come from the germline V gene. The CDR3 is 17 amino acids. The assay was immunoSEQ multiplex PCR, and TCRdb's table has in-frame clones only and misses some. The table has about 93,000 clones, approximately 89% seen once. Study-wide findings and caveats: At baseline, just 5 or 6 AZD1222 recipients tested seropositive. There were vaccine-associated CD4 TCRs across spike, dominant at 160-218 and 743-854. The sample set comprised mostly white British donors with more females, and clonal diversity was possibly underestimated. The study sampled repertoires only after the peak T cell response.

The genes are TRBV7-8 and TRBJ1-1; D may be TRBD1 (5 bases). This specimen was peripheral blood, taken on day 0 of MenACWY control vaccination. This receptor was obtained from an adult in good health. The CDR3 sequence is CASSLDYTQGANTEAFF. Here the CDR3 DNA reads TGTGCCAGCAGCTTGGATTACACGCAGGGAGCTAACACTGAAGCTTTCTTT.